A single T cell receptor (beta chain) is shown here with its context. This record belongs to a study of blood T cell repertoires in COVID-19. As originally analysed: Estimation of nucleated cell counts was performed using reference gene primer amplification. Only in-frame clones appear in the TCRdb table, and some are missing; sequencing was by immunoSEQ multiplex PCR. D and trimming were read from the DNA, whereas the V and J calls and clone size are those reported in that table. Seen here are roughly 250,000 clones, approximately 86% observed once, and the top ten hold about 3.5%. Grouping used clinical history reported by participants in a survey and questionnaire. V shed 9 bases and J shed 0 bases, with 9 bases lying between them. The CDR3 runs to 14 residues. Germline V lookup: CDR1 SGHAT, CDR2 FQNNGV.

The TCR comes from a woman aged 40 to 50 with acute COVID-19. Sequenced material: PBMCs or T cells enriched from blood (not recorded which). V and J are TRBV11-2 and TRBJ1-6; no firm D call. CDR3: CARHNSSYNSPLHF. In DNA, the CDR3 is TGTGCCAGGCACAACAGCTCCTATAATTCACCCCTCCACTTT.